This T cell receptor (beta chain) was sequenced during a study of lymphopenia after photon versus proton radiotherapy. Study observations and caveats: Larger post-nadir TCR diversity loss correlated inversely with survival in deceased patients. Post-nadir diversity loss with photons came from oligoclonal expansion, particularly CD8+ Temra cells. Proton therapy kept repertoires fairly stable, unlike photons, which gained effector/memory cells.

This clone was recorded once. Its antigen is not known. Deletions cut 1 base from V and 1 base from J, with 7 bases between. The CDR3 consists of 14 residues. Germline assignment: CDR1 MDHEN and CDR2 SYDVKM. Assay: immunoSEQ multiplex PCR; the TCRdb copy retains only in-frame clones and omits some. Among over 50,000 clones listed, 75% to 90% were seen once. J is TRBJ1-1 and V is TRBV28, with TRBD1 as a possible D gene (5 bases). The TCR sequence derives from a man aged 40-49 years with gastric cancer. The material was peripheral blood, obtained from a patient treated with photon-based radiotherapy. The CDR3 here is CASSLLGGNTEAFF. Here the CDR3 DNA reads TGTGCCAGCAGTTTATTGGGGGGGAACACTGAAGCTTTCTTT. Combining the CDR3 with reference TRBV28 and TRBJ1-1 gives the whole variable domain DVKVTQSSRYLVKRTGEKVFLECVQDMDHENMFWYRQDPGLGLRLIYFSYDVKMKEKGDIPEGYSVSREKKERFSLILESASTNQTSMYLCASSLLGGNTEAFFGQGTRLTVV.